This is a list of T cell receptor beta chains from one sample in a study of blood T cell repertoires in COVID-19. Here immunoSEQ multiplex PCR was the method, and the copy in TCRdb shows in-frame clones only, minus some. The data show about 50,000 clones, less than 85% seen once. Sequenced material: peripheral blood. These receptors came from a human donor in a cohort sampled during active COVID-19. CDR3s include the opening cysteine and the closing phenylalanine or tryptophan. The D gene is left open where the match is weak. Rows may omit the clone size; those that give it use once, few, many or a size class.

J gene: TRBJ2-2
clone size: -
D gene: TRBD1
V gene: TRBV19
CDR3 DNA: TGTGCCAGTAGTATGACAGGGGGCTGGGGGGAGCTGTTTTTT
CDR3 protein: CASSMTGGWGELFF

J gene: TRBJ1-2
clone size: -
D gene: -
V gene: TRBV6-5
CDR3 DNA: TGTGCCAGCAGTTACTCGCAGGGGACCACCTATCGCTACACCTTC
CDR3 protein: CASSYSQGTTYRYTF

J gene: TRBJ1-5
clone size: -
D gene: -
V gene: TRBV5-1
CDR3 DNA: TGCGCCAGCAGCTCATTCCCCAATCAGCCCCAGCATTTT
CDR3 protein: CASSSFPNQPQHF

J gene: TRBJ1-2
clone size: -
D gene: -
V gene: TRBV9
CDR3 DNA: TGTGCCAGCAGCGTGGGGCCCGCGGCACCTTATGGCTACACCTTC
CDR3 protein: CASSVGPAAPYGYTF

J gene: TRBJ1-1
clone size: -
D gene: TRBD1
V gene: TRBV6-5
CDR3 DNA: TGTGCCAGCAGACGTGGACAGGGAGACACTGAAGCTTTCTTT
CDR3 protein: CASRRGQGDTEAFF

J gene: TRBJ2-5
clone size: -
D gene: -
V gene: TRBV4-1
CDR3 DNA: TGCGCCAGCAGCCTCTCCCACCCCTCGGGGGGCCGACAAGAGACCCAGTACTTC
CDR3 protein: CASSLSHPSGGRQETQYF

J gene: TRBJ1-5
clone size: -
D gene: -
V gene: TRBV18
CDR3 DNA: TGTGCCAGCTCACCGTTTTACCAGGGTCCCAATCAGCCCCAGCATTTT
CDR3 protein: CASSPFYQGPNQPQHF

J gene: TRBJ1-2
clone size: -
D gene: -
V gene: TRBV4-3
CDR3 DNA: TGCGCCAGCAGCCAAGATTCCTATAACTATGGCTACACCTTC
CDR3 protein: CASSQDSYNYGYTF

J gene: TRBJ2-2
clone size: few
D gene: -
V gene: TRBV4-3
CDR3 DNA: TGCGCCAGCAGCCTAACTTCTTCAACAGCAACGAACACCGGGGAGCTGTTTTTT
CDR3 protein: CASSLTSSTATNTGELFF

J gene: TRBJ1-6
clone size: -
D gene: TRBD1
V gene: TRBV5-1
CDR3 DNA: TGCGCCAGCAGCTGGCAGGGGGCACAATCACCCCTCCACTTT
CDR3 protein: CASSWQGAQSPLHF

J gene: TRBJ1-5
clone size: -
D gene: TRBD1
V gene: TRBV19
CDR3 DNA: TGTGCCAGTTGGGGACAGGGAAACAATCAGCCCCAGCATTTT
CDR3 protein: CASWGQGNNQPQHF

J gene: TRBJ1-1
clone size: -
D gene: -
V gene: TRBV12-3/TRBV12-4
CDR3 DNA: TGTGCCAGCAGTTTAAGTCCTCGGGGTGAAGCTTTCTTT
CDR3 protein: CASSLSPRGEAFF

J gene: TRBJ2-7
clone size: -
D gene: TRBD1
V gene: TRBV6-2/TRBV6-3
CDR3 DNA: TGTGCCAGCAGTTCCAGTACCGGGACAGGGAGACACGAGCAGTACTTC
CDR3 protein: CASSSSTGTGRHEQYF

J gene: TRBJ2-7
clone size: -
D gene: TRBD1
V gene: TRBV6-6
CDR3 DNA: TGTGCCAGCAGTACGGGACAGGGGGCCTTCGCGTACGAGCAGTACTTC
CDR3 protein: CASSTGQGAFAYEQYF

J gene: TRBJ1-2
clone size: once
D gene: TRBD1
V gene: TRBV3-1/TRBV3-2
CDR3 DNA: TGTGCCAGCAGCCAAGGGGACAGGGGGCAGTCTAACTATGGCTACACCTTC
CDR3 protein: CASSQGDRGQSNYGYTF

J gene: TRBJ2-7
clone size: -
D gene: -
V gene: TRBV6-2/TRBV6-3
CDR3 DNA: TGTGCCAGCAGTCGGACAGTTTCCTACGAGCAGTACTTC
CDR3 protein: CASSRTVSYEQYF

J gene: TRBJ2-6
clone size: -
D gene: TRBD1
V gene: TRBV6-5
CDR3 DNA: TGTGCCAGCAGTTATCAGGGGGCGCCTGGGGCCAACGTCCTGACTTTC
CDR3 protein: CASSYQGAPGANVLTF

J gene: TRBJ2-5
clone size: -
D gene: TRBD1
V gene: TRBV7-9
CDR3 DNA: TGTGCCAGCAGCCCGATTGCCGGGACAGAAGAAGAGACCCAGTACTTC
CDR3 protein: CASSPIAGTEEETQYF

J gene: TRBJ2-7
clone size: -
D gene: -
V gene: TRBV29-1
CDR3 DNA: TGCAGCGTTGAAAAAAGCACCTACGAGCAGTACTTC
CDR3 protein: CSVEKSTYEQYF

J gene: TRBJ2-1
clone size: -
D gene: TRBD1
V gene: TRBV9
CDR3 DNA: TGTGCCAGCAGCGTATTGAGGGGGACAGGGGGTTACAATGAGCAGTTCTTC
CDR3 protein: CASSVLRGTGGYNEQFF

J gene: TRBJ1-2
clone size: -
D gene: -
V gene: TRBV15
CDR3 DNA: TGTGCCACCAGCAGGGGTCCGGGGGAAGCGCACTTC
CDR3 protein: CATSRGPGEAHF

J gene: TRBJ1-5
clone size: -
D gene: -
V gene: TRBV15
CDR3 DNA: TGTGCCACCAGCAGAGATTTGGAGGGGTATCAGCCCCAGCATTTT
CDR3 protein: CATSRDLEGYQPQHF

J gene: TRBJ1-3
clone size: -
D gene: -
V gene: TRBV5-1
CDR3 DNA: TGCGCCAGCAGCTCCCGGTTCGACAGCGCCTCTGGAAACACCATATATTTT
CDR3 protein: CASSSRFDSASGNTIYF

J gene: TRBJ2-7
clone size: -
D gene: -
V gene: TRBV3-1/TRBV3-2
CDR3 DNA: TGTGCCAGCAGCCAGGCGGGCGACCGCCTCTCCTACGAGCAGTACTTC
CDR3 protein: CASSQAGDRLSYEQYF

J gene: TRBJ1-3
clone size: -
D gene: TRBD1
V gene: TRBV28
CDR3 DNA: TGTGCCAGCCGCGACCTACTGGGACAGGGCACTTTCCCTTCTGGAAACACCATATATTTT
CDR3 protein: CASRDLLGQGTFPSGNTIYF

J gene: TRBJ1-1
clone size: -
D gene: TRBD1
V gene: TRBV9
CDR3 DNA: TGTGCCAGCAGCGTTACAGGGGGGGACACTGAAGCTTTCTTT
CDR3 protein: CASSVTGGDTEAFF

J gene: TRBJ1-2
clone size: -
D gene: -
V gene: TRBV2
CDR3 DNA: TGTGCCAGCAAGTCTTCTCATCTAGGCGGGCGCTACACCTTC
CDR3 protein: CASKSSHLGGRYTF

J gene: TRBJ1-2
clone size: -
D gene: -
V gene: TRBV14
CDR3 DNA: TGTGCCAGCAGCCAAGTTAGCCGGGGAGGCTACACCTTC
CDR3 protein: CASSQVSRGGYTF

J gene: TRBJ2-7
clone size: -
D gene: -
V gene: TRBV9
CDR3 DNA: TGTGCCAGCAGCGTATTGGCCAGGGCCGACTACGAGCAGTACTTC
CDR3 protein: CASSVLARADYEQYF

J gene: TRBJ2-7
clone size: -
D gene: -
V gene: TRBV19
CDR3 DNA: TGTGCCAGTAGTATCGACGGACTCTACGAGCAGTACTTC
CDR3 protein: CASSIDGLYEQYF

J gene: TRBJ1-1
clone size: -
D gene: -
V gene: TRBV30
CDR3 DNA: TGTGCCTGGAGAGCCGTGAGGTACATGAACACTGAAGCTTTCTTT
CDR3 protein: CAWRAVRYMNTEAFF

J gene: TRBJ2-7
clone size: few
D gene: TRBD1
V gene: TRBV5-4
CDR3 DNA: TGTGCCAGCAGCTTGACAGGGGGCAGGGACGAGCAGTACTTC
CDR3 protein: CASSLTGGRDEQYF

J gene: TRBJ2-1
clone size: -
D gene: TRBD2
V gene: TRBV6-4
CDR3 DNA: TGTGCCAGCAGCGCCCAGCCGGGGGGGCCCCTCAATGAGCAGTTCTTC
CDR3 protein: CASSAQPGGPLNEQFF

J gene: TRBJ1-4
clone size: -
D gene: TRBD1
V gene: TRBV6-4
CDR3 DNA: TGTGCCAGCAGTGACTCGACAGGGGCACGGGGGTCAACTAATGAAAAACTGTTTTTT
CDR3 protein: CASSDSTGARGSTNEKLFF

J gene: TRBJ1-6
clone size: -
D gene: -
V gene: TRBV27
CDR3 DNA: TGTGCCAGCAGTTTAACCGGGGAGAGGGCGTATAATTCACCCCTCCACTTT
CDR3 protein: CASSLTGERAYNSPLHF

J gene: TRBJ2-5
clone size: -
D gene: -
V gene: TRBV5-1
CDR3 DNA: TGCGCCAGCAGCTTGCGGGAGACCCAGTACTTC
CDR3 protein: CASSLRETQYF

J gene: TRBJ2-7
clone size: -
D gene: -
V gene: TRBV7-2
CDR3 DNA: TGTGCCAGCAGCACGGACAACTACGAGCAGTACTTC
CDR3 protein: CASSTDNYEQYF

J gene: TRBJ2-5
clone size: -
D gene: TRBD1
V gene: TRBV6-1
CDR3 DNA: TGTGCCAGCAGGGAAGGGGGCGTTTTAGAGACCCAGTACTTC
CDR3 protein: CASREGGVLETQYF

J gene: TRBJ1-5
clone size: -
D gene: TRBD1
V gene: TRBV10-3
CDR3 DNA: TGTGCCATCAGTGAGTCTGTCCGACGACAGGGCTCTAATCAGCCCCAGCATTTT
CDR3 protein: CAISESVRRQGSNQPQHF

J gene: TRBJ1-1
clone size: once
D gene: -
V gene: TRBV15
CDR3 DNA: TGTGCCACCAGAGGGGGGGACGGGACAGAAGCTTTCTTT
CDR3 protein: CATRGGDGTEAFF